This T cell receptor beta chain comes out of a study of blood T cell repertoires in COVID-19. Whole-study context: COVID-19 samples from acute and convalescent phases originated in the United States, Italy and Spain.

Trimming shortened V by 2 bases and J by 5 bases, and 7 bases separated the two germline ends. Looked up from germline, CDR1 is MNHEY and CDR2 is SMNVEV (reference sequence). The CDR3 runs 13 residues. This table comes from immunoSEQ multiplex PCR, and its TCRdb copy is limited to in-frame clones, with some not included. This table has some 30,000 clones, 70% to 90% appearing once. This clone was recorded once. The TCR comes from a man aged 55-75 years with active COVID-19. The J gene is TRBJ2-1, the V gene TRBV27; D might be TRBD1 (5 bases). Sequenced input: peripheral blood. The CDR3 sequence: CASSLAGNNEQFF. CDR3 in DNA: TGTGCCAGCAGTTTAGCAGGGAACAATGAGCAGTTCTTC.